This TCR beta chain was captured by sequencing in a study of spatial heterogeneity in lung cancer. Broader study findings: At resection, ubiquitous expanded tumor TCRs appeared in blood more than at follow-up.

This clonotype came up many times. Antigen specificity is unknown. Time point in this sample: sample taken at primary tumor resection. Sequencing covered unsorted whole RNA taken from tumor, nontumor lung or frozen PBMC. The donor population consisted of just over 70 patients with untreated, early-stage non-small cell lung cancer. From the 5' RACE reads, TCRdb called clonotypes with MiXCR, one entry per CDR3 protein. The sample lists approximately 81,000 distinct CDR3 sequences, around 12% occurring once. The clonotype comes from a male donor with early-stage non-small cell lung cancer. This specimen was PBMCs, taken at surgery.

The CDR3 DNA reads TGCGCCAGCAGCTTGGGAGGTAGCGGGGGACCGAGCTCCTACGAGCAGTACTTC. It specifies CASSLGGSGGPSSYEQYF. The rearrangement uses TRBV5-1 and TRBJ2-7, with 9 positions matching TRBD2. Looked up from germline, CDR1 is SGHRS and CDR2 is YFSETQ. The CDR3 runs 18 residues. Unmatched junction bases numbered 10, after V lost 0 bases and J lost 0 bases.